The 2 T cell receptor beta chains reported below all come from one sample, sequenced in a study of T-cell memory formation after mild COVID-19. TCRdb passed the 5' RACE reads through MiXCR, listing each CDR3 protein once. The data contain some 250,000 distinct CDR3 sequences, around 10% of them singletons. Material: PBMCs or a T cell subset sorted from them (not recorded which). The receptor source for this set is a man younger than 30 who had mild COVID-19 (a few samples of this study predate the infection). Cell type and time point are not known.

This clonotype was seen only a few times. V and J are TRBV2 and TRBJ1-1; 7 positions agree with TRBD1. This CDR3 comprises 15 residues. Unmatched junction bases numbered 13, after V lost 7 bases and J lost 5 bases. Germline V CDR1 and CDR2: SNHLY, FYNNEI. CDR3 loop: CASKKGQAKGTEAFF. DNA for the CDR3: TGTGCCAGCAAAAAAGGACAGGCTAAGGGGACTGAAGCTTTCTTT.

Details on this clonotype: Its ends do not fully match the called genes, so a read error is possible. The CDR3 sequence is CASSPNPNSHLHF. CDR3 coding DNA: TGCGCCAGCAGCCCAAACCCCAATTCACACCTCCACTTT. The J gene is TRBJ1-6, the V gene TRBV5-1; D ambiguous. Germline-derived CDR1 and CDR2 are SGHRS and YFSETQ. This CDR3 contains 13 residues.